The sequence of this TCR beta chain was determined in a study of blood T cell repertoires in COVID-19. Study as a whole: Donors in the United States, Italy and Spain gave samples during acute or convalescent COVID-19.

Authors' methods: Counts of nucleated cells, estimated from reference gene primer amplification, were obtained. Assay used: immunoSEQ multiplex PCR; TCRdb lists only in-frame clones, some missing. That table supplies the V and J calls and clone size; D and trimming were determined from the DNA. The sample holds over 70,000 clones; around 75% are singletons and the top ten take approximately 6.3%. CDR3 size: 14 residues. Germline V lookup: CDR1 SGHTA, CDR2 FQGNSA. V lost 4 bases to trimming and J lost 5 bases; unmatched junction nucleotides: 2. The chain has TRBV7-2 and TRBJ1-6; 7 bases line up with TRBD1. What was sequenced was peripheral blood. This TCR derives from a man between 65 and 79 years old with COVID-19, enrolled during active disease. CDR3 nucleotide sequence: TGTGCCAGCAGCTGGGACAGAGATAATTCACCCCTCCACTTT. It yields the protein CASSWDRDNSPLHF.